Shown below are 27 T cell receptor beta chains from a single sample sequenced in a study of T cells in Graves' hyperthyroidism and ophthalmopathy. RNA transcripts were the template for amplifying TCR beta CDR3 regions. During a first-round RT-PCR of the TCR CDR3, the HTBI primer set was used. One entry per CDR3 protein, called by TCRdb with MiXCR from the multiplex PCR reads. The data contain over 300,000 distinct CDR3 sequences, about 15% of them singletons. The sequenced material came from blood. These receptors came from a woman in her sixties with Graves' hyperthyroidism.

The chain has TRBV19 and TRBJ1-1; no definite D call. The CDR3 runs to 12 residues. Germline V lookup: CDR1 LNHDA, CDR2 SQIVND (reference sequence). The ends were cut back, 6 bases at V and 6 bases at J, with 11 bases in the middle. CDR3 residues: CASSTRWSEAFF. In DNA, the CDR3 is TGTGCCAGTAGCACCCGGTGGTCTGAAGCTTTCTTT. Full variable domain (remainder filled in from reference TRBV19 and TRBJ1-1): DGGITQSPKYLFRKEGQNVTLSCEQNLNHDAMYWYRQDPGQGLRLIYYSQIVNDFQKGDIAEGYSVSREKKESFPLTVTSAQKNPTAFYLCASSTRWSEAFFGQGTRLTVV.

This clonotype showed up many times. This rearrangement joins TRBV20-1 to TRBJ2-1; tentative D call: TRBD1 (6 bases). The CDR3 is 15 residues long. CDR1 and CDR2 from the germline V gene are DFQATT and SNEGSKA (reference sequence). Deletions cut 5 bases from V and 0 bases from J, with 14 bases between. The CDR3 DNA reads TGCAGTGCTGGGGACATAGAGAGCTCCTACAATGAGCAGTTCTTC. It codes for CSAGDIESSYNEQFF.

This clonotype was seen at least ten times. The V gene is TRBV5-1, the J gene TRBJ1-2, with D perhaps matching TRBD1 (5 bases). With 0 bases removed from V and 4 bases from J, the gap between germline ends came to 13 bases. From germline, CDR1 is SGHRS and CDR2 YFSETQ. The CDR3 loop spans 15 amino acids. In DNA, the CDR3 is TGCGCCAGCAGCTTGGGAGGGACGGGTTTCTATGGCTACACCTTC. Translation: CASSLGGTGFYGYTF.

This clonotype was seen ten or more times. V and J are TRBV10-1 and TRBJ2-3; D perhaps matches TRBD2 (6 bases). The CDR3 length is 16 residues. The germline CDR1 and CDR2 sequences are WNHNN and SYGVQD (reference sequence). The ends were cut back, 2 bases at V and 3 bases at J, with 15 bases in the middle. The CDR3 DNA sequence: TGCGCCAGCAGTGAGGGGACTTCAGTCGGGACAGATACGCAGTATTTT. Translating gives CASSEGTSVGTDTQYF.

This clonotype was picked up many times. The rearrangement joins TRBV20-1 to TRBJ1-2; D is ambiguous. Trimming pared 2 bases from V and 4 bases from J, leaving 8 bases between. This CDR3 is built from 12 residues. Germline CDR1 and CDR2: DFQATT and SNEGSKA (reference sequence). The CDR3 spells CSARRQSYGYTF. CDR3 bases: TGCAGTGCTAGACGGCAGTCCTATGGCTACACCTTC.

The chain recombines TRBV12-5 with TRBJ2-7; TRBD1 matches 7 bases. The CDR3 totals 15 residues. Per germline, CDR1 LGHNT and CDR2 FRNRAP. J lost 3 bases, V lost 10 bases, and 15 bases had no gene match. CDR3 amino acids: CATAAGTEGYYEQYF. CDR3 coding DNA: TGTGCTACCGCCGCCGGGACAGAAGGTTACTACGAGCAGTACTTC.

Comments on this clonotype: Just one base apart from a much larger clone, this may be a read error. This rearrangement joins TRBV2 to TRBJ2-7; 7 nucleotides align to TRBD1. Germline CDR1 reads SNHLY; CDR2 reads FYNNEI. The V and J ends lost 8 bases and 7 bases, in that order; junction bases with no gene match: 14. CDR3 length: 14 residues. DNA of the CDR3: TGTGCCAGCTGTGGGGACAGTGCCTCTGGGGAGCAGTACTTC. It translates to CASCGDSASGEQYF.

The rearrangement links TRBV6-1 to TRBJ2-7; 8 nucleotides agree with TRBD2. CDR1 is MNHNS and CDR2 is SASEGT in the germline V gene. With V trimmed by 0 bases and J by 1 base, 8 bases remained unmatched. The CDR3 is 17 residues long. CDR3 amino acids: CASSEARLLAGSYEQYF. The CDR3 region has the DNA TGTGCCAGCAGTGAAGCGAGACTGTTAGCGGGGTCCTACGAGCAGTACTTC.

This clonotype was seen ten or more times. CDR3 region: CASSPLGQGLYNEQFF. In nucleotides, the CDR3 is TGTGCCAGCTCACCCCTTGGACAGGGGTTATACAATGAGCAGTTCTTC. J is TRBJ2-1 and V is TRBV18, with TRBD1 matching 9 bases. The trim removed 3 bases at V and 4 bases at J, leaving 7 bases unmatched. This CDR3 has 16 residues. Germline lookup yields CDR1 KGHSH and CDR2 LQKENI.

In this sample, this clonotype turned up many times. This chain links TRBV18 with TRBJ1-1, with a tentative D call TRBD1 (6 bases). Germline assignment: CDR1 KGHSH and CDR2 LQKENI. V was shortened by 2 bases and J by 5 bases, with 12 bases between the two germline ends. CDR3 length: 14 residues. CDR3 in amino acids: CASSPNREGTEAFF. The CDR3 DNA follows: TGTGCCAGCTCACCAAACAGGGAAGGGACTGAAGCTTTCTTT.

This chain connects TRBV28 to TRBJ2-7; D could derive from TRBD1 or TRBD2 (5 bases each). V was pared by 4 bases and J by 0 bases, with 16 bases between. The CDR3 length is 16 residues. Per the germline V gene, CDR1 is MDHEN and CDR2 is SYDVKM. CDR3 region: CASSWGRGSVSYEQYF. The CDR3, as DNA: TGTGCCAGCAGTTGGGGCCGGGGCTCCGTCTCCTACGAGCAGTACTTC.

The chain recombines TRBV19 with TRBJ2-1, with D uncertain. From germline, CDR1 is LNHDA and CDR2 SQIVND (reference sequence). CDR3 length: 11 amino acids. V was trimmed by 3 bases and J by 8 bases, leaving 5 bases between them. CDR3 loop: CASSINDEQFF. The CDR3 DNA follows: TGTGCCAGTAGTATTAACGATGAGCAGTTCTTC.

The V gene is TRBV12-3 or TRBV12-4, the J gene TRBJ2-3; D ambiguous. The CDR3 has 12 residues. V lost 1 base and J 9 bases, leaving 8 bases between the germline ends. The CDR3 spells CASSLGSATQYF. CDR3 in DNA: TGTGCCAGCAGTTTAGGATCCGCAACGCAGTATTTT.

The table lists this clonotype with many counts. This chain links TRBV24-1 with TRBJ2-3; a possible D gene is TRBD2 (5 bases). Germline V gives CDR1 KGHDR, CDR2 SFDVKD. This CDR3 region has 13 residues. Trimming stripped 4 bases from V and 4 bases from J, with 8 bases between. CDR3 sequence: CATSERVSDTQYF. CDR3 nucleotide sequence: TGTGCCACCAGTGAGAGGGTGTCAGATACGCAGTATTTT.

This clonotype appeared a few times. The chain combines TRBV2 with TRBJ2-3; the match to TRBD2 covers 8 bases. J lost 6 bases, V lost 3 bases, and 5 bases had no gene match. Germline CDR1 is SNHLY and CDR2 is FYNNEI. CDR3 length: 14 amino acids. CDR3 sequence: CASSDSGTVDTQYF. The CDR3 DNA follows: TGTGCCAGCAGTGATAGCGGGACCGTTGATACGCAGTATTTT.

Ten or more counts support this clonotype. The chain joins TRBV20-1 to TRBJ2-7, with D hard to call. This CDR3 is built from 11 residues. V was trimmed by 2 bases and J by 8 bases, leaving 10 bases between them. Germline values: CDR1 DFQATT, CDR2 SNEGSKA (reference sequence). CDR3 bases: TGCAGTGCTAGAAGGGCCGTTCAGCAGTACTTC. Its protein product is CSARRAVQQYF.

This clonotype appeared a few times. The genes are TRBV27 and TRBJ2-3; D ambiguous. V was cut by 3 bases and J by 4 bases, with 11 bases left in between. This CDR3 is built from 14 residues. Germline CDR1 MNHEY, CDR2 SMNVEV (reference sequence). The CDR3 reads CASSFQVLADTQYF. The CDR3 bases are TGTGCCAGCAGTTTTCAGGTTCTAGCAGATACGCAGTATTTT.

V gene TRBV25-1 combines with J gene TRBJ2-7, with 9 positions matching TRBD1. The CDR3 length is 13 residues. The V and J ends lost 3 bases and 6 bases, in that order; junction bases with no gene match: 3. Germline CDR1 MGHDK, CDR2 SYGVNS. CDR3: CASSDRQGGEQYF. Here the CDR3 DNA reads TGTGCCAGCAGTGATCGACAGGGGGGCGAGCAGTACTTC.

This clonotype was counted at least ten times. The J gene is TRBJ2-5, the V gene TRBV28, with TRBD2 as a possible D gene (5 bases). CDR1 MDHEN and CDR2 SYDVKM come from the germline V gene. Trimming cost V 5 bases and J 2 bases, with 9 bases left between them. CDR3 size: 13 residues. CDR3 nucleotides: TGTGCCAGCAGTGACGAGGGACAAGAGACCCAGTACTTC. Its protein product is CASSDEGQETQYF. The whole variable domain, filled in from reference TRBV28 and TRBJ2-5, reads DVKVTQSSRYLVKRTGEKVFLECVQDMDHENMFWYRQDPGLGLRLIYFSYDVKMKEKGDIPEGYSVSREKKERFSLILESASTNQTSMYLCASSDEGQETQYFGPGTRLLVL.

The J gene is TRBJ1-5, the V gene TRBV7-2; no reliable D call. The CDR3 runs 15 residues. Deletions cut 5 bases from V and 0 bases from J, with 11 bases between. Per the germline V gene, CDR1 is SGHTA and CDR2 is FQGNSA. CDR3 nucleotides: TGTGCCAGCAGCCTTAGTGTGATTAGCAATCAGCCCCAGCATTTT. It encodes CASSLSVISNQPQHF.

The chain uses TRBV12-3 or TRBV12-4 and TRBJ1-2; D remains unclear. The CDR3 covers 11 residues. Trimming pared 7 bases from V and 4 bases from J, leaving 7 bases between. As DNA, the CDR3 is TGTGCCAGCACCCACGGCTATGGCTACACCTTC. It encodes CASTHGYGYTF.

The table lists this clonotype with many counts. The chain links TRBV6-2 or TRBV6-3 to TRBJ2-7; D gene unclear. V was shortened by 0 bases and J by 1 base, with 7 bases between the two germline ends. Germline CDR1 reads MNHEY; CDR2 reads SVGEGT. The CDR3 is made up of 14 amino acids. The DNA of the CDR3 is TGTGCCAGCAGTTACTCGAGTTCGTCCTACGAGCAGTACTTC. Its translation: CASSYSSSSYEQYF.

Comments on this clonotype: A much bigger clone sits one base away, suggesting this may be a read error. This chain uses TRBV18 with TRBJ1-6; TRBD1 might be the D (5 bases). The V gene's germline CDR1 is KGHSH and CDR2 LQKENI. This CDR3 contains 15 residues. This CDR3 reads CVSSPTGTTNSPLHF. The CDR3 nucleotides are TGTGTCAGCTCACCGACCGGGACCACGAATTCACCCCTCCACTTT.

Comments on this clonotype: The junction departs from germline at one end; a sequencing error may be responsible. This chain uses TRBV30 with TRBJ2-5; D ambiguous. The CDR3 runs to 11 residues. Germline-derived CDR1 and CDR2 are GTSNPN and SVGIG (reference sequence). Written as DNA, the CDR3 is TGTGTCTGGAGTTGGGGTGAGACCCAGTACTTC. It codes for CVWSWGETQYF.

At least ten counts were recorded for this clonotype. The chain recombines TRBV4-1 with TRBJ2-5; 11 nucleotides align to TRBD2. There are 17 residues in the CDR3. J was trimmed by 3 bases and V by 0 bases; bases with no gene match: 6. Germline loops: CDR1 MGHRA, CDR2 YSYEKL. CDR3 DNA sequence: TGCGCCAGCAGCCAAGATGGATTAGCGGGAGGGGAAGAGACCCAGTACTTC. Translated: CASSQDGLAGGEETQYF.

This clonotype was observed many times. The J gene is TRBJ2-7, the V gene TRBV20-1; D is uncertain. CDR3 length: 12 amino acids. Trimming cost V 3 bases and J 4 bases, with 10 bases left between them. Germline CDR1 DFQATT, CDR2 SNEGSKA (reference sequence). The CDR3 DNA sequence: TGCAGTGCTAGTCGACGTGGATACGAGCAGTACTTC. Encoded protein: CSASRRGYEQYF.

This clonotype was observed many times. The chain employs TRBV11-2 and TRBJ2-2, with D unclear. The CDR3 is 15 amino acids. The germline CDR1 and CDR2 sequences are SGHAT and FQNNGV. Trimming cost V 3 bases and J 0 bases, with 8 bases left between them. The chain's CDR3 is CASSFLPANTGELFF. The CDR3 DNA is TGTGCCAGCAGCTTTCTCCCCGCGAACACCGGGGAGCTGTTTTTT.